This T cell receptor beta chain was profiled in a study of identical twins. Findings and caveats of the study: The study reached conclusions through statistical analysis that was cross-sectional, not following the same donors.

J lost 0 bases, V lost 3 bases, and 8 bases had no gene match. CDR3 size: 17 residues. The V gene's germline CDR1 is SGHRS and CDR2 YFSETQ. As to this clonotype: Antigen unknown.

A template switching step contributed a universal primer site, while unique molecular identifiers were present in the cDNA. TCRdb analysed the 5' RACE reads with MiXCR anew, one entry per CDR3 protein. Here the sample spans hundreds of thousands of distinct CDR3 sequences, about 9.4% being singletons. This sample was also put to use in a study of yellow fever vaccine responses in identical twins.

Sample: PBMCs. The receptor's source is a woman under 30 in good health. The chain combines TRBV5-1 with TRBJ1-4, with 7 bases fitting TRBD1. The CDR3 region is CASSSGQRLATNEKLFF. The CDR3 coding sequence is TGCGCCAGCAGCTCGGGACAGAGACTTGCAACTAATGAAAAACTGTTTTTT.